The 20 T cell receptor beta chains below were found in one sample sequenced in a study of blood T cell repertoires in COVID-19. TCRdb's copy holds only in-frame clones and misses some; the assay was immunoSEQ multiplex PCR. The sample has about 330,000 clones, over 80% seen once. The specimen sequenced was peripheral blood. The source of these receptors is a man aged 25 to 40 with COVID-19, enrolled during active disease.

V and J are TRBV7-9 and TRBJ2-7, with 7 bases identical to TRBD1. Germline CDR1 reads SEHNR; CDR2 reads FQNEAQ (reference sequence). J gave up 2 bases and V 5 bases, and 3 bases lay outside the gene matches. The CDR3 runs 13 residues. The CDR3 region has the DNA TGTGCCAGCAGCCCCACAGGGGCCTACGAGCAGTACTTC. It specifies CASSPTGAYEQYF.

The rearrangement links TRBV10-3 to TRBJ1-2; D unresolved. Germline CDR1 reads ENHRY; CDR2 reads SYGVKD. The CDR3 length is 14 residues. V dropped 5 bases and J dropped 7 bases, with 17 bases sitting between them. The CDR3 here is CAISNNLEAGGYTF. The CDR3 DNA reads as TGTGCCATCAGTAACAACCTCGAGGCGGGTGGCTACACCTTC.

The CDR3 bases are TGTGCCAGCAGCTTAATCTTTTACAGAAACCAAGAGACCCAGTACTTC. Translation: CASSLIFYRNQETQYF. The rearrangement uses TRBV7-9 and TRBJ2-5; D not certain. The CDR3 contains 16 residues. V lost 2 bases to trimming and J lost 0 bases, with 13 bases between them. The germline CDR1 and CDR2 sequences are SEHNR and FQNEAQ (reference sequence).

This sequence joins TRBV28 and TRBJ1-2; TRBD1 matches at 7 bases. Germline loops: CDR1 MDHEN, CDR2 SYDVKM. The length of the CDR3 is 14 residues. V lost 3 bases and J lost 4; bases outside the gene matches: 5. DNA of the CDR3: TGTGCCAGCAGTTTCAGGGGGGTTCCCTATGGCTACACCTTC. The encoded protein is CASSFRGVPYGYTF.

This rearrangement joins TRBV27 to TRBJ2-7, with 8 bases identical to TRBD2. Germline CDR1 MNHEY, CDR2 SMNVEV (reference sequence). CDR3 length: 16 amino acids. V was pared by 4 bases and J by 4 bases, with 12 bases of the junction left unmatched. CDR3 nucleotide sequence: TGTGCCAGCAGTTCCTCCCCCCTTACTAGCGGTTACGAGCAGTACTTC. This encodes CASSSSPLTSGYEQYF.

The rearrangement joins TRBV27 to TRBJ2-7; the match to TRBD2 covers 8 bases. There are 15 residues in the CDR3. CDR1 and CDR2 from the germline V gene are MNHEY and SMNVEV (reference sequence). Trimming cost V 6 bases and J 6 bases; bases outside gene matches: 13. CDR3 sequence reads: CASRLRGGGGGEQYF. The CDR3 DNA is TGTGCCAGCAGACTACGGGGGGGCGGAGGCGGCGAGCAGTACTTC.

This CDR3 reads CASSYSSGESSYEQYF. The CDR3 nucleotides are TGTGCCAGCAGTTACTCTTCAGGGGAGAGTTCCTACGAGCAGTACTTC. J is TRBJ2-7 and V is TRBV6-5; possibly TRBD1 for D (6 bases). Trimming shortened V by 0 bases and J by 1 base, and 13 bases separated the two germline ends. Germline CDR1 reads MNHEY; CDR2 reads SVGAGI. The CDR3 totals 16 residues.

J is TRBJ2-6 and V is TRBV15; weak D call: TRBD1 (5 bases). Germline V gene data show CDR1 as LNHNV and CDR2 as YYDKDF (reference sequence). The CDR3 has 16 amino acids. V lost 2 bases to trimming and J lost 4 bases, with 12 bases between them. CDR3 DNA sequence: TGTGCCACCAGCAGAACCCGGACAACGGGGGCCAACGTCCTGACTTTC. This translates into CATSRTRTTGANVLTF.

Only one count was recorded for this clone. The chain combines TRBV7-3 with TRBJ2-5, with D perhaps matching TRBD1 (6 bases). V was shortened by 6 bases and J by 7 bases, with 24 bases between the two germline ends. The germline V gene encodes CDR1 SGHTA and CDR2 FQGTGA. The CDR3 is made up of 16 amino acids. DNA of the CDR3: TGTGCCAGCAGTTCCACCACAGGGTCCACTGGGGCGACCCAGTACTTC. Protein: CASSSTTGSTGATQYF.

The rearrangement links TRBV15 to TRBJ2-2; D is possibly TRBD2 (5 bases). This CDR3 has 14 residues. CDR1 and CDR2 from the germline V gene are LNHNV and YYDKDF (reference sequence). Trimming stripped 5 bases from V and 3 bases from J, with 10 bases between. This chain's CDR3 is CATSRPGDTGELFF. The CDR3 DNA sequence: TGTGCCACCAGCCGCCCCGGGGACACCGGGGAGCTGTTTTTT.

CDR3 nucleotide sequence: TGTGCCAGCAGCCGGACAGGGAGAGGAGATACGCAGTATTTT. Its translation is CASSRTGRGDTQYF. The rearrangement uses TRBV3-1 (or the pseudogene TRBV3-2) and TRBJ2-3; the match to TRBD1 covers 8 bases. CDR3 length equals 14 residues. CDR1 is LGHDT and CDR2 is YNNKEL in the germline V gene (reference sequence). V was pared by 4 bases and J by 5 bases, with 5 bases of the junction left unmatched.

The chain combines TRBV6-2 or TRBV6-3 with TRBJ1-1; D gene unclear. Trimming took 4 bases from V and 11 from J, leaving 20 bases between them. This CDR3 has 14 amino acids. Germline V gene lookup returns CDR1 MNHEY and CDR2 SVGEGT. This CDR3 reads CASSSDRFGLRAFF. The CDR3 nucleotides read TGTGCCAGCAGTTCTGATCGGTTTGGTCTTCGGGCTTTCTTT.

This clone came up once. The chain recombines TRBV6-5 with TRBJ2-7; 8 bases map to TRBD1. Trimming took 5 bases from V and 5 from J; bases not matched to a gene: 8. CDR1 and CDR2 from the germline V gene are MNHEY and SVGAGI. This CDR3 has 14 residues. As DNA, the CDR3 is TGTGCCAGCAGTCCCCGGACAGGGTGGAACGAGCAGTACTTC. Amino acid sequence: CASSPRTGWNEQYF.

The chain combines TRBV4-1 with TRBJ1-1; D is ambiguous. V lost 1 base to trimming and J lost 5 bases, with 11 bases between them. The CDR3 is 14 amino acids. From germline, CDR1 is MGHRA and CDR2 YSYEKL. This CDR3 reads CASSQVASVTEAFF. CDR3 nucleotides: TGCGCCAGCAGCCAAGTTGCGTCCGTGACTGAAGCTTTCTTT.

The sample holds one count of this clone. The CDR3 coding sequence is TGTGCCAGCAGCTCTTGGATGATAGGGACAGGGGCGCTTTATAGCAATCAGCCCCAGCATTTT. This gives the protein CASSSWMIGTGALYSNQPQHF. This chain connects TRBV7-8 to TRBJ1-5; 10 nucleotides match TRBD1. V lost 4 bases, J lost 0 bases, and 18 bases stayed unmatched. The CDR3 is 21 amino acids. Germline assignment: CDR1 SGHVS and CDR2 FQNEAQ.

The chain carries TRBV30 and TRBJ2-6, with TRBD2 matching over 13 bases. This CDR3 has 17 residues. V dropped 5 bases and J dropped 7; count of bases not matched to a gene: 11. In germline, CDR1 is GTSNPN, CDR2 SVGIG (reference sequence). The CDR3 sequence: CAWQKGLAGTYANVLTF. CDR3 nucleotides: TGTGCCTGGCAAAAGGGACTAGCGGGAACGTATGCCAACGTCCTGACTTTC.

The rearrangement uses TRBV5-1 and TRBJ2-3, with 8 bases that match TRBD2. The CDR3 runs 15 residues. V lost 1 base to trimming and J lost 4 bases; unmatched junction nucleotides: 5. Germline V gene lookup returns CDR1 SGHRS and CDR2 YFSETQ. CDR3 amino acids: CASSLSGGRADTQYF. Here the CDR3 DNA reads TGCGCCAGCAGCTTGTCGGGAGGGAGGGCAGATACGCAGTATTTT. Full variable domain (outside the CDR3, taken from reference TRBV5-1 and TRBJ2-3): KAGVTQTPRYLIKTRGQQVTLSCSPISGHRSVSWYQQTPGQGLQFLFEYFSETQRNKGNFPGRFSGRQFSNSRSEMNVSTLELGDSALYLCASSLSGGRADTQYFGPGTRLTVL.

V usage is TRBV7-6 and J usage is TRBJ1-1; TRBD1 aligns across 9 bases. The CDR3 has 14 amino acids. The J segment lost 3 bases and the V segment lost 6 bases, leaving 5 bases of the junction unmatched. Germline V gives CDR1 SGHVS, CDR2 FNYEAQ. Written as DNA, the CDR3 is TGTGCCAGCAGTAGACAGGGGGGGGACACTGAAGCTTTCTTT. Translating it yields CASSRQGGDTEAFF.

The gene calls are TRBV20-1 and TRBJ2-1; possible D gene TRBD2, 5 bases. Trimming pared 3 bases from V and 9 bases from J, leaving 15 bases between. Germline loops: CDR1 DFQATT, CDR2 SNEGSKA (reference sequence). The CDR3 sequence is 13 residues long. This CDR3 reads CSASSPSSTEQFF. CDR3 DNA sequence: TGCAGTGCTAGTTCACCTTCTAGCACTGAGCAGTTCTTC.

The chain links TRBV5-4 to TRBJ1-2, with 7 bases identical to TRBD1. The CDR3 covers 16 residues. CDR1 and CDR2 (germline): SGHNT, YYREEE (reference sequence). V dropped 4 bases and J dropped 3; count of bases not matched to a gene: 12. The CDR3 DNA follows: TGTGCCAGCAGCCGCCCCGGGACAGCGCCCGACTATGGCTACACCTTC. This encodes CASSRPGTAPDYGYTF.